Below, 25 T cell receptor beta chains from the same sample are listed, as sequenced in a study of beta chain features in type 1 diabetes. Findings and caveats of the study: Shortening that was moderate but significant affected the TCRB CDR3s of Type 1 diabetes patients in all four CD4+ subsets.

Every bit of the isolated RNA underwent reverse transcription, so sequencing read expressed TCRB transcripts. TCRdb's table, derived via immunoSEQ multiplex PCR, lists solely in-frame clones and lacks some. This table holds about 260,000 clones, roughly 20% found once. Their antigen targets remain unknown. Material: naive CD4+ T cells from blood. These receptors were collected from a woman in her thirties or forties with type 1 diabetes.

CDR3 protein: CASSLDPTGNTEAFF. DNA of the CDR3: TGCGCCAGCAGCTTGGACCCGACAGGGAACACTGAAGCTTTCTTT. The J gene is TRBJ1-1, the V gene TRBV5-1; D is possibly TRBD1 (6 bases). The CDR3 runs 15 residues. V lost 0 bases, J lost 1 base, and 10 bases lay in between. CDR1 SGHRS and CDR2 YFSETQ come from the germline V gene.

The CDR3 loop is CASSPRTGALTDTQYF. CDR3 coding DNA: TGTGCCAGCAGCCCGCGGACAGGGGCCCTCACAGATACGCAGTATTTT. The V gene is TRBV7-9, the J gene TRBJ2-3; 9 bases line up with TRBD1. Germline CDR1 SEHNR, CDR2 FQNEAQ (reference sequence). The junction had 8 bases not matched to a gene; V was cut back by 5 bases and J by 2 bases. The CDR3 loop spans 16 amino acids. Combining the CDR3 with reference TRBV7-9 and TRBJ2-3 gives the whole variable domain DTGVSQNPRHKITKRGQNVTFRCDPISEHNRLYWYRQTLGQGPEFLTYFQNEAQLEKSRLLSDRFSAERPKGSFSTLEIQRTEQGDSAMYLCASSPRTGALTDTQYFGPGTRLTVL.

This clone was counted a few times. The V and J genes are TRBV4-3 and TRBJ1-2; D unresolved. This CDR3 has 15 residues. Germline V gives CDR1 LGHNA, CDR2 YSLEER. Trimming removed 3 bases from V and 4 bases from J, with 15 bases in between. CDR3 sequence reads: CASSQGLRSSYGYTF. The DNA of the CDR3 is TGCGCCAGCAGCCAGGGTCTGAGGTCCTCCTATGGCTACACCTTC.

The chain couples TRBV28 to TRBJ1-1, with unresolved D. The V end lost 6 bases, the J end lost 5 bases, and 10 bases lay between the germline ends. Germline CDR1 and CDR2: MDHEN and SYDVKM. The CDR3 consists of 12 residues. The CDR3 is CASSLRRTEAFF. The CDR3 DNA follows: TGTGCCAGCAGCTTAAGGAGAACTGAAGCTTTCTTT.

CDR3 DNA: TGTGCCTGGAGTCACAGAGAATCCGAGCAGTACTTC. Translated: CAWSHRESEQYF. The gene calls are TRBV30 and TRBJ2-7; D unresolved. The V gene's germline CDR1 is GTSNPN and CDR2 SVGIG (reference sequence). The CDR3 spans 12 residues. Deletions cut 2 bases from V and 6 bases from J, with 11 bases between.

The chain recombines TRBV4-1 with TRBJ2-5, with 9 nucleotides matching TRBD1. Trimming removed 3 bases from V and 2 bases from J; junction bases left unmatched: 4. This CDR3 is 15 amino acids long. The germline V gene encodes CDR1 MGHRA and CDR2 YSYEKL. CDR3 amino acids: CASSQVGTGQETQYF. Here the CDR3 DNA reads TGCGCCAGCAGCCAGGTCGGGACAGGGCAAGAGACCCAGTACTTC.

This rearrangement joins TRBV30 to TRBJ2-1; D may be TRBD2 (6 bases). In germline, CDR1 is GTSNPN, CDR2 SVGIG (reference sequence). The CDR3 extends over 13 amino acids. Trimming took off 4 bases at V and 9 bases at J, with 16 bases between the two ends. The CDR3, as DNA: TGTGCCTGGAACTGGAGGGAGAGCTCTGAGCAGTTCTTC. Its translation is CAWNWRESSEQFF.

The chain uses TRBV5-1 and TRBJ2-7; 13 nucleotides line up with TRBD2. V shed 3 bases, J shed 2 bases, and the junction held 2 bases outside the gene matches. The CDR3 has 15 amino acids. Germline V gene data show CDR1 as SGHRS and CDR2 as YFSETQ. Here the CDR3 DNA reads TGCGCCAGCAGCTCCGGGACTAGCGGGACCTACGAGCAGTACTTC. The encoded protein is CASSSGTSGTYEQYF.

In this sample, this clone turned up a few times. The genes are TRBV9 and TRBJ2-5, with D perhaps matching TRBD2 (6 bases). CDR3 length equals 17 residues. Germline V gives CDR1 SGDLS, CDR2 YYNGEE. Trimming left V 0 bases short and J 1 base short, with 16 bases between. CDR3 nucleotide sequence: TGTGCCAGCAGCGTAGCTCTTATGGAGGGCTTCCAAGAGACCCAGTACTTC. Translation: CASSVALMEGFQETQYF. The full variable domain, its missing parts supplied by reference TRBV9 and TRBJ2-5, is DSGVTQTPKHLITATGQRVTLRCSPRSGDLSVYWYQQSLDQGLQFLIQYYNGEERAKGNILERFSAQQFPDLHSELNLSSLELGDSALYFCASSVALMEGFQETQYFGPGTRLLVL.

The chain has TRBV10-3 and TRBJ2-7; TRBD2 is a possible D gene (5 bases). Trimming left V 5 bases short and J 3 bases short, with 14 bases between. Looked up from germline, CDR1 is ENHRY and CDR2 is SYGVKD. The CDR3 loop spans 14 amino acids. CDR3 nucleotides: TGTGCCATCAGTCCCAACGAGGGCGTCTACGAGCAGTACTTC. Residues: CAISPNEGVYEQYF.

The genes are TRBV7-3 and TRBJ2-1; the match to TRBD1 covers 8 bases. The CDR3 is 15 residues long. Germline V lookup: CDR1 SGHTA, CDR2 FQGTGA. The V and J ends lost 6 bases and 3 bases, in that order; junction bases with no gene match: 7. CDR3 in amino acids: CASRPTGGLYNEQFF. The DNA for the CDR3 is TGTGCCAGCAGACCTACAGGGGGGCTCTACAATGAGCAGTTCTTC.

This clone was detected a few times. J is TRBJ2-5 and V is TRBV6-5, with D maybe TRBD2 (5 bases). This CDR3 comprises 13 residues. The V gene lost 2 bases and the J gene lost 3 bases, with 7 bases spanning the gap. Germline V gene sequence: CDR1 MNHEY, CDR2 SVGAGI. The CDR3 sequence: CASSYTGEETQYF. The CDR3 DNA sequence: TGTGCCAGCAGTTACACCGGGGAAGAGACCCAGTACTTC.

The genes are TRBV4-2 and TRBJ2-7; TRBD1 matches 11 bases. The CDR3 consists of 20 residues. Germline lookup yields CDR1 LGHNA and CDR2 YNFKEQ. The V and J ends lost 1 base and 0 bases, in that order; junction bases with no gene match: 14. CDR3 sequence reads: CASSQGGSRTGGPSSYEQYF. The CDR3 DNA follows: TGTGCCAGCAGCCAAGGAGGGAGCAGGACAGGGGGCCCAAGCTCCTACGAGCAGTACTTC.

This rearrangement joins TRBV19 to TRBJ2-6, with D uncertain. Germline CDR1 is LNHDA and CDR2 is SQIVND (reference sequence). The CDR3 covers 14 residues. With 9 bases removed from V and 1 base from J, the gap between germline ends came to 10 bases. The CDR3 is CASRLLSGANVLTF. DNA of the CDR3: TGTGCCAGCCGACTCCTTTCTGGGGCCAACGTCCTGACTTTC. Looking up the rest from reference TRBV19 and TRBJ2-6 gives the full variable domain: DGGITQSPKYLFRKEGQNVTLSCEQNLNHDAMYWYRQDPGQGLRLIYYSQIVNDFQKGDIAEGYSVSREKKESFPLTVTSAQKNPTAFYLCASRLLSGANVLTFGAGSRLTVL.

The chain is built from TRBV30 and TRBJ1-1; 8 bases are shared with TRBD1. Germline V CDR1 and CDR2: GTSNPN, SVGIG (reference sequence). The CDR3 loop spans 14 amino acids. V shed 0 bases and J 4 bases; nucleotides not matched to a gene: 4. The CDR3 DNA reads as TGTGCCTGGAGTGTACAACAGGGGGGCACTGAAGCTTTCTTT. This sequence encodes CAWSVQQGGTEAFF. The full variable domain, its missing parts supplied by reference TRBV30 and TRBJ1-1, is SQTIHQWPATLVQPVGSPLSLECTVEGTSNPNLYWYRQAAGRGLQLLFYSVGIGQISSEVPQNLSASRPQDRQFILSSKKLLLSDSGFYLCAWSVQQGGTEAFFGQGTRLTVV.

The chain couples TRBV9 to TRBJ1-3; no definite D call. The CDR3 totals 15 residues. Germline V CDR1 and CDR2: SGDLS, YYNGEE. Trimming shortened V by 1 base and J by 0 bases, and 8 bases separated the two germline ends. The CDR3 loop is CASSVLGSSGNTIYF. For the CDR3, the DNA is TGTGCCAGCAGCGTACTGGGCAGCTCTGGAAACACCATATATTTT.

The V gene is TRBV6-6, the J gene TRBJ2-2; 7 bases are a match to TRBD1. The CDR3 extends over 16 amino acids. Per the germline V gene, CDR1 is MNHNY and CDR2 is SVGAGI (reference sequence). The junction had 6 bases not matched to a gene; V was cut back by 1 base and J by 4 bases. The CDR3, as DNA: TGTGCCAGCAGTTACTTGACAGGGACGGGCACCGGGGAGCTGTTTTTT. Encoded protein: CASSYLTGTGTGELFF.

CDR3 region: CASSGGEPYEQYF. CDR3 bases: TGTGCCAGCAGTGGAGGGGAACCCTACGAGCAGTACTTC. The gene calls are TRBV28 and TRBJ2-7; a possible D gene is TRBD2 (6 bases). Germline V lookup: CDR1 MDHEN, CDR2 SYDVKM. CDR3 length: 13 residues. V lost 5 bases and J 2 bases, leaving 10 bases between the germline ends.

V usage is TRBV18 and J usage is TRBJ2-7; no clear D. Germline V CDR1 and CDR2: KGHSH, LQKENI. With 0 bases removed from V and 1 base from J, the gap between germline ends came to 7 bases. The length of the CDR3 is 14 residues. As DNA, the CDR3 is TGTGCCAGCTCACCACCGTCAGGTTCCTACGAGCAGTACTTC. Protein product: CASSPPSGSYEQYF.

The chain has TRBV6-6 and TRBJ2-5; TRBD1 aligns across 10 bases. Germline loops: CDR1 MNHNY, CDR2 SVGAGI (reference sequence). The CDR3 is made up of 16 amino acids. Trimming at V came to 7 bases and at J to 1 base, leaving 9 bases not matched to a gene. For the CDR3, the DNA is TGTGCCAGCATCCCAGGACAGGGGGAGGGCCAAGAGACCCAGTACTTC. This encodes CASIPGQGEGQETQYF.

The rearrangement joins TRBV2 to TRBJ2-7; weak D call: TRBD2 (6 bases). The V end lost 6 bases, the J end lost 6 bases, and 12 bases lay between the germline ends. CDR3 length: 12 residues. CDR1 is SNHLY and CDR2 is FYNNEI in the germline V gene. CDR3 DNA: TGTGCCAGCAGCGTACGGGAGCGCGAGCAGTACTTC. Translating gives CASSVREREQYF.

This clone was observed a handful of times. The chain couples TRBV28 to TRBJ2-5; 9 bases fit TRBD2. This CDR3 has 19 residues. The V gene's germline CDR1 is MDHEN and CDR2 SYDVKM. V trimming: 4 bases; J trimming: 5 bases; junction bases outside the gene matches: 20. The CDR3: CASSWPISSGGPLLETQYF. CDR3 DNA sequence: TGTGCCAGCAGTTGGCCGATAAGTAGCGGGGGCCCCTTATTGGAGACCCAGTACTTC.

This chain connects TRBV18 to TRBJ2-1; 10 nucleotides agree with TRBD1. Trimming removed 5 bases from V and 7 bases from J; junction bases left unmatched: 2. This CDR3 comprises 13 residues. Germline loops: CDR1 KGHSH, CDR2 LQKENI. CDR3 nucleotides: TGTGCCAGCTCATCGGGACAGGGGAATGAGCAGTTCTTC. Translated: CASSSGQGNEQFF.

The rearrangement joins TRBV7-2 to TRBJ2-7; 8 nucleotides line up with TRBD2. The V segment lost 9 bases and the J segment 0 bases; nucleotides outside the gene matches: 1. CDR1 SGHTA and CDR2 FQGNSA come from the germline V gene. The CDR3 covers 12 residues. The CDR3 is CASRGGSYEQYF. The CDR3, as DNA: TGTGCCAGTCGGGGGGGCTCCTACGAGCAGTACTTC.

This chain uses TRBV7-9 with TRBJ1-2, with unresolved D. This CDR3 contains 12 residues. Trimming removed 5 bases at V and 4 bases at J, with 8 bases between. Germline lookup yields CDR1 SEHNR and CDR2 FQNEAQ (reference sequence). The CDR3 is CASSRASYGYTF. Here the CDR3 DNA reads TGTGCCAGCAGCCGAGCGTCCTATGGCTACACCTTC.